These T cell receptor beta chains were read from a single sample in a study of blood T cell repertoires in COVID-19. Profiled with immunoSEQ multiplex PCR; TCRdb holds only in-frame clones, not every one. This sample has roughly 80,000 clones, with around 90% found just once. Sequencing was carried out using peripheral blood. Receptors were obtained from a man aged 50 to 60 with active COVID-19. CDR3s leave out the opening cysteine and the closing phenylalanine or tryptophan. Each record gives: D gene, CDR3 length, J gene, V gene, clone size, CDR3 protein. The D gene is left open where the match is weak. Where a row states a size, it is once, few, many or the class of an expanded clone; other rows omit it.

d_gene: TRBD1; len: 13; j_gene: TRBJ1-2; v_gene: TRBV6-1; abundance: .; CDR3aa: ASSEDLTGGYGYT
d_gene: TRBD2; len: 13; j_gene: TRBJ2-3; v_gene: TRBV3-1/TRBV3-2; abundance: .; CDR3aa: ASRRASGRAGTQY
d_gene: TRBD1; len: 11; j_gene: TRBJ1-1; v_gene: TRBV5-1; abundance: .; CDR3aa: ASSNTGGGEAF
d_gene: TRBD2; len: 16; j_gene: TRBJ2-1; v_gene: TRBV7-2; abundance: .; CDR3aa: ASSFRLAGGTSYNEQF
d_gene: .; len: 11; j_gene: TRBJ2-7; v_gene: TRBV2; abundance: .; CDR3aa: ASRRTGYAEQY
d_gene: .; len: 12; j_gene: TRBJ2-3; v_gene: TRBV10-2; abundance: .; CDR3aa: ASSDGGVSDTQY
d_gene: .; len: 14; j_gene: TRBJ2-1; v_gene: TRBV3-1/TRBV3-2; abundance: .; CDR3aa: ASSQEMGASYNEQF
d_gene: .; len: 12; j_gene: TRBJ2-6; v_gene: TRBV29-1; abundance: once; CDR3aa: SVAGATGANVLT
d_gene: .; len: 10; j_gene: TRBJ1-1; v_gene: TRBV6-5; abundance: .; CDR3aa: ASSYSGQQAF
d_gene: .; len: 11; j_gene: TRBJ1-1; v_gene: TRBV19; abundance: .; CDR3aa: ASRSTGYIEAF
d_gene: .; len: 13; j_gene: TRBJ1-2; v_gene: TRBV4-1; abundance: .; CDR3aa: ASSQDRAGWDGYT
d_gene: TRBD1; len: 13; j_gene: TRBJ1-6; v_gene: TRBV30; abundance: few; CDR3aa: AWSSWGQGRSPLH
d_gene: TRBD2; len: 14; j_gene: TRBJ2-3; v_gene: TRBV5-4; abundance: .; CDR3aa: ASSLFMSAGGDTQY
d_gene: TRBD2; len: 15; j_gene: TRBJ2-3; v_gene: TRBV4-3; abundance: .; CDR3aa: ASSQGASGSQPNTQY
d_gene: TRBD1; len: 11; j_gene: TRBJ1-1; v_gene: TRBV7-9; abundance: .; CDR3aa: ASSSGPGQAAF
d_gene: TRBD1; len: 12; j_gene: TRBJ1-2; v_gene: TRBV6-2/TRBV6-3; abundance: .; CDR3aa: ASSYTGDGYGYT
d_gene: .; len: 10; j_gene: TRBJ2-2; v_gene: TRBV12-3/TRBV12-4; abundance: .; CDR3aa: ASSSTTGELF
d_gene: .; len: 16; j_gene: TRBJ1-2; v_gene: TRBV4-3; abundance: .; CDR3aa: ASSQDREGIGAGYGYT
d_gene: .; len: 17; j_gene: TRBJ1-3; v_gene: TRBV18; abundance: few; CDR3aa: ASSPIPRQGRGAGNTIY
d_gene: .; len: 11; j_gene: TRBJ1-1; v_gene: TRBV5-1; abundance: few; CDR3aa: ASSLATSSEAF
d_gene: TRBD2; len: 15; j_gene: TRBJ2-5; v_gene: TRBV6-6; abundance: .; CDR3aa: ASSPLAGGSEQETQY
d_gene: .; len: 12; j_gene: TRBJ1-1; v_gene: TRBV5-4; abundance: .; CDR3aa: ASSLDGEGIVAF
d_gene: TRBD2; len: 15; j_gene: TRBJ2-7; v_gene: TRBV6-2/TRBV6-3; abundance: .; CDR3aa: ASSYSPSSGGAHEQY
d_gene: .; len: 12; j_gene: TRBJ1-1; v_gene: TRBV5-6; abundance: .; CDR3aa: ASSRDFRTTEAF
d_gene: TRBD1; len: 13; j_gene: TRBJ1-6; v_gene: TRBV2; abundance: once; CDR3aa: ASRDRGPDNSPLH
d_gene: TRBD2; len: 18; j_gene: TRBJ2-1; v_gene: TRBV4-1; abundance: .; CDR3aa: ASSQAPVSFSGSSYNEQF